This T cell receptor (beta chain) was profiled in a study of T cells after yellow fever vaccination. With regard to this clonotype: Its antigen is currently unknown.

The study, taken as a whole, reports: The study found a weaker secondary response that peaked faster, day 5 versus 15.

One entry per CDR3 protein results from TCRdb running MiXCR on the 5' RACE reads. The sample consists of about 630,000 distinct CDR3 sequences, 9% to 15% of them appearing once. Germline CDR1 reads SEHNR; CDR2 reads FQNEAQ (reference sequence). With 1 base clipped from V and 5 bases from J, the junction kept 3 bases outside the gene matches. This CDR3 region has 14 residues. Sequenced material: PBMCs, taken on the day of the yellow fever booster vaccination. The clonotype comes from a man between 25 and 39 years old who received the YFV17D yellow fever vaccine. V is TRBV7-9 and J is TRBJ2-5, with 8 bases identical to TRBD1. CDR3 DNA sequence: TGTGCCAGCAGCTTAGTCCGGGACAGGGAGACCCAGTACTTC. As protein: CASSLVRDRETQYF. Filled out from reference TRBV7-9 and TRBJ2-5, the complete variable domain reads DTGVSQNPRHKITKRGQNVTFRCDPISEHNRLYWYRQTLGQGPEFLTYFQNEAQLEKSRLLSDRFSAERPKGSFSTLEIQRTEQGDSAMYLCASSLVRDRETQYFGPGTRLLVL.